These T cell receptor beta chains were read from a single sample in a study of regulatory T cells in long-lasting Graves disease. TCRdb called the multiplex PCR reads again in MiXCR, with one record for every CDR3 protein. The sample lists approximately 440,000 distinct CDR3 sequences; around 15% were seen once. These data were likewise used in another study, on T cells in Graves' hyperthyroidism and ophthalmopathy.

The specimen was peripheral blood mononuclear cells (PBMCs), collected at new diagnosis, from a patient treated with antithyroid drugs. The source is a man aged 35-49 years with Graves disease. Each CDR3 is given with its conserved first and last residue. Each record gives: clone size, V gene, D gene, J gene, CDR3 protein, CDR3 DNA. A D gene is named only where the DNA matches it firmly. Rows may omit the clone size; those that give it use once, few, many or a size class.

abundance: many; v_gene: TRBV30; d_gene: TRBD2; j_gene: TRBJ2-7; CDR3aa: CAWNPGGIYEQYF; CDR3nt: TGTGCCTGGAATCCGGGAGGGATCTACGAGCAGTACTTC
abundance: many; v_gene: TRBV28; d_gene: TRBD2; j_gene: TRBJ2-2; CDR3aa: CASRGLAGHGELFF; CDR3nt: TGTGCCAGCAGAGGACTAGCGGGTCACGGGGAGCTGTTTTTT
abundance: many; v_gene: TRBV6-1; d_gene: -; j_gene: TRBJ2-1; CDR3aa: CASSPTRAYNEQFF; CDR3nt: TGTGCCAGCAGCCCCACACGTGCCTACAATGAGCAGTTCTTC
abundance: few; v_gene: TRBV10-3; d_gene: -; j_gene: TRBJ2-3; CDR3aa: CAISEGQQITDTQYF; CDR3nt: TGTGCCATCAGTGAAGGACAGCAAATCACAGATACGCAGTATTTT
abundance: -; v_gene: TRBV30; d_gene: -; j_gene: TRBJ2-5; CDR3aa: CAWSEQLQETQYF; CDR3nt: TGTGCCTGGAGTGAACAGCTCCAAGAGACCCAGTACTTC
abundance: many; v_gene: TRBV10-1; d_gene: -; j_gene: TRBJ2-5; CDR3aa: CASRSDRPLETQYF; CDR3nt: TGCGCCAGCAGGTCGGACAGACCATTAGAGACCCAGTACTTC
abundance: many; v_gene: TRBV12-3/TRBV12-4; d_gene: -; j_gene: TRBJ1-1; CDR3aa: CASSSWTANTEAFF; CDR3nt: TGTGCCAGCAGTTCATGGACAGCGAACACTGAAGCTTTCTTT
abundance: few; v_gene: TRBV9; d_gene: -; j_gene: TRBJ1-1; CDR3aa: CASSETWAPAEAFF; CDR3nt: TGTGCCAGCAGCGAGACGTGGGCCCCGGCTGAAGCTTTCTTT
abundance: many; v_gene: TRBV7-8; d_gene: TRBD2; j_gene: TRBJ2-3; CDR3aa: CASSLGKREADTQYF; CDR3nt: TGTGCCAGCAGCTTAGGAAAGCGGGAGGCAGATACGCAGTATTTT
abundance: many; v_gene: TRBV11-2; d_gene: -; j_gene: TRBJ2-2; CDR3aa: CASRRTGNTGELFF; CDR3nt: TGTGCCAGCCGACGGACGGGAAACACCGGGGAGCTGTTTTTT
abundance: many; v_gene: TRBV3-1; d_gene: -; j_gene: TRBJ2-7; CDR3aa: CASSQEDKYEQYF; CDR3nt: TGTGCCAGCAGCCAAGAGGACAAATACGAGCAGTACTTC
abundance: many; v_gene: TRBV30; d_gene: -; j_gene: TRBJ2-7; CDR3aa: CAWSVLAFYEQYF; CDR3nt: TGTGCCTGGAGTGTACTTGCGTTCTACGAGCAGTACTTC
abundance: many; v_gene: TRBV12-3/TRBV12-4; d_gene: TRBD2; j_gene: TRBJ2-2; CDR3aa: CASSLTAGANTGELFF; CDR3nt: TGTGCCAGCAGTTTAACGGCGGGAGCAAACACCGGGGAGCTGTTTTTT
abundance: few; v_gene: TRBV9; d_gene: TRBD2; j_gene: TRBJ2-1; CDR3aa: CASSVGSGRAISGNEQFF; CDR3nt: TGTGCCAGCAGCGTCGGCTCCGGGAGGGCCATAAGTGGCAATGAGCAGTTCTTC
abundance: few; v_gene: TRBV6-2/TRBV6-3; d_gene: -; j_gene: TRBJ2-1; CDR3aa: CASTPVADSYNEQFF; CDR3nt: TGTGCCAGCACGCCAGTAGCGGACTCCTACAATGAGCAGTTCTTC
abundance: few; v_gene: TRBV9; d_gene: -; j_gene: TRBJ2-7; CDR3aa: CASSVTGRSEQYF; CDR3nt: TGTGCCAGCAGCGTAACAGGGCGTAGCGAGCAGTACTTC
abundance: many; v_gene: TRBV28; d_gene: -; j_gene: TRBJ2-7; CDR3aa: CASSLGMGSSFPYEQYF; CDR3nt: TGTGCCAGCAGTTTAGGTATGGGGTCCTCGTTCCCCTACGAGCAGTACTTC
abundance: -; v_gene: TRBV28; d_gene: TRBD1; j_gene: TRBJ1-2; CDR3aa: CASSFFLHDRAPLDYGYTF; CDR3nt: TGTGCCAGCAGTTTCTTTTTACACGACAGGGCCCCTCTGGACTATGGCTACACCTTC
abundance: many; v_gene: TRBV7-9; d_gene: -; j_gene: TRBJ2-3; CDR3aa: CASRYSTADTQYF; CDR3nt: TGTGCCAGCAGATACTCGACGGCAGATACGCAGTATTTT
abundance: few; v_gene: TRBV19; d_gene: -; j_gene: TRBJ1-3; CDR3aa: CASSIDGSAGNTIYF; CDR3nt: TGTGCCAGTAGTATCGACGGATCGGCAGGAAACACCATATATTTT
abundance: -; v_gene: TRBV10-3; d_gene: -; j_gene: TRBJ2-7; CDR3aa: CAISEGAGEQYF; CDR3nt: TGTGCCATCAGTGAGGGAGCTGGCGAGCAGTACTTC
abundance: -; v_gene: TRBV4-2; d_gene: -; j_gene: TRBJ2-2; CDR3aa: CASSPEGGRVGELFF; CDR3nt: TGTGCCAGCAGCCCCGAGGGGGGGCGCGTCGGGGAGCTGTTTTTT
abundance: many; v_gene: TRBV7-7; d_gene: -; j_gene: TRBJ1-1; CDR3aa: CASSPLGREAEAFF; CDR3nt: TGTGCTAGCAGCCCCCTGGGGAGAGAGGCTGAAGCTTTCTTT
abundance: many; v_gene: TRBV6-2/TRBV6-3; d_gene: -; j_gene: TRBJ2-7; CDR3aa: CASSYSAGPYEQYF; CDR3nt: TGTGCCAGCAGTTACTCGGCAGGGCCCTACGAGCAGTACTTC
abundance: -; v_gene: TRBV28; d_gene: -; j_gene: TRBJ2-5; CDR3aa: CASSNGGLVIQYF; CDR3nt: TGTGCCAGCAGTAACGGAGGCCTAGTGATCCAGTACTTC
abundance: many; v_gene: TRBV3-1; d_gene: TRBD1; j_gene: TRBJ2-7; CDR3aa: CASSQAPGGIYEQYF; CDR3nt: TGTGCCAGCAGCCAAGCGCCAGGGGGCATATACGAGCAGTACTTC